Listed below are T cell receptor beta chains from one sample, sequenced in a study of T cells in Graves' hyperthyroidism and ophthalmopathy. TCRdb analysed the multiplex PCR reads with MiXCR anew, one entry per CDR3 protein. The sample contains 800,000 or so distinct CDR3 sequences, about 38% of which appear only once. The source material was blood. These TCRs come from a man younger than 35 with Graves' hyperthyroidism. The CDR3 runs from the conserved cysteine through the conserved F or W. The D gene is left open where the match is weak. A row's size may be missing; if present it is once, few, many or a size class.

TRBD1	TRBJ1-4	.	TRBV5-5	TGTGCCAGCAGCTTAATTCTGGGACAGACTAATGAAAAACTGTTTTTT	CASSLILGQTNEKLFF
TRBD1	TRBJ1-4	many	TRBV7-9	TGTGCCAGCAGCGCCGGACAGGGGGAGGATCTAATGAAAAAACTGTTTTTT	CASSAGQGEDLMKKLFF
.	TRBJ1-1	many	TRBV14	TGTGCCAGCAGCCATTATTTGGGACATCAGAACACTGAAGCTTTCTTT	CASSHYLGHQNTEAFF
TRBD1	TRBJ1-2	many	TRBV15	TGTGCCACCAGCAGGTGGGGCAGGGGGGAAGATGGCTACACCTTC	CATSRWGRGEDGYTF
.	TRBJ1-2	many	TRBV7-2	TGTGCCAGCAGCTTAGATTGGGGGGGCTATGGCTACACCTTC	CASSLDWGGYGYTF
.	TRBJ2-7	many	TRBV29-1	TGCAGCGTGTGGGCCTTCCCATACGAGCAGTACTTC	CSVWAFPYEQYF
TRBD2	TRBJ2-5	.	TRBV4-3	TGCGCCAGCAGCGACGGACTAGCGGGGAAAGAGACCCAGTACTTC	CASSDGLAGKETQYF
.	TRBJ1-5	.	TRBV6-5	TGTGCCAGCAGTGAGACAGAACATCAGCCCCAGCATTTT	CASSETEHQPQHF
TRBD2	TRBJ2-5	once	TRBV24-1	TGTGCCAGCAGCCGAGAATCGCCTTGGACTAGCAAAGAGACCCAGTACTTC	CASSRESPWTSKETQYF
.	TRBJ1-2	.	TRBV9	TGTGCCAGCAGCGTAGACGGATTATATGGCTACACCTTC	CASSVDGLYGYTF
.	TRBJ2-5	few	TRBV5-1	TGCGCCAGCACCGTTGAAAGGACGGAGACGTACCAAGAGACCCAGTACTTC	CASTVERTETYQETQYF
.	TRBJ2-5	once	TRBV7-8	TGTGCCAGCAGCTTATGGGGTTCGACAGGGACCCAGTACTTC	CASSLWGSTGTQYF
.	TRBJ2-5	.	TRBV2	TGTACCAGCATAAACGAGGGACGAGAGACCCAGTACTTC	CTSINEGRETQYF
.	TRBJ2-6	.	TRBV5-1	TGCGCCAGCAGCGTTCCGGGACTGCAATTGTCTGGGGCCAACGTCCTGACTTTC	CASSVPGLQLSGANVLTF
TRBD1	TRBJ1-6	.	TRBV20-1	TGCAGTGCTGCGACAGGGGCGGCTAATTCACCCCTCCACTTT	CSAATGAANSPLHF
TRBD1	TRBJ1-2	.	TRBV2	TGTGCCAGCACCCAACCGGGACAGGGTATCGGTTTGGGCTATGGCTACACCTTC	CASTQPGQGIGLGYGYTF
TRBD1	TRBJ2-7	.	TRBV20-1	TGCAGTGCTAGAGCGCTTGGGACAGGGGGACCCTACGAGCAGTACTTC	CSARALGTGGPYEQYF
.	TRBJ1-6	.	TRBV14	TGTGCCAGCAGCCAAGAGGGGACGTCACCCCTCCACTTT	CASSQEGTSPLHF
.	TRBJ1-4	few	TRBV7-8	TGTGCCAGCAGCGGAGGCAGGGGAAGAAATGAAAAACTGTTTTTT	CASSGGRGRNEKLFF
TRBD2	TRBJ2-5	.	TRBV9	TGTGCCAGCAGTGATAGCGGGAGGGCAGGAGGGGAGACCCAGTACTTC	CASSDSGRAGGETQYF
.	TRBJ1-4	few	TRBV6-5	TGTGCCAGCAGTTACTCGTGGGACGGAGATGAAAAACTGTTTTTT	CASSYSWDGDEKLFF
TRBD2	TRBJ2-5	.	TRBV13	TGTGCCAGCAGCGTATCGGCTAGCGGCCAAGAGACCCAGTACTTC	CASSVSASGQETQYF
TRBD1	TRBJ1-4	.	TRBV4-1	TGCGCCAGCAGCCAAGAGGACAGGAGGGATAAACTGTTTTTT	CASSQEDRRDKLFF
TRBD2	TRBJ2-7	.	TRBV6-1	TGTGCCAGACATGAGACGGGACTAGAGACCTACGAGCAGTACTTC	CARHETGLETYEQYF
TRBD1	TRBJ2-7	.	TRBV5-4	TGTGCCAGCAGCCAGGGGGCTAACTCCTTCGAGCAGTACTTC	CASSQGANSFEQYF
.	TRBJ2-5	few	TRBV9	TGTGCCAGCAGCCCCAGGGGGGGTGGCGAAGAGACCCAGTACTTC	CASSPRGGGEETQYF
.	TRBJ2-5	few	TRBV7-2	TGTGCCAGCAGCCAAAGGTTTGCGGGGGAGACCCAGTACTTC	CASSQRFAGETQYF
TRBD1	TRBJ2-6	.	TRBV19	TGTGCCAGTAGTGTAACAGGGGCTTCCGGGGCCAACGTCCTGACTTTC	CASSVTGASGANVLTF
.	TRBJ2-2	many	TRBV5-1	TGCGCCAGCAGCTTGGTCCCAATTGCGAACACCGGGGAGCTGTTTTTT	CASSLVPIANTGELFF
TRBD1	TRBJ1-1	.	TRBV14	TGTGCCAGCAGCCAACCACAGGGGGCCTGGACTGAAGCTTTCTTT	CASSQPQGAWTEAFF
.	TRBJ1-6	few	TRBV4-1	TGCGCCAGCAGCCCCTTGAGTAGGGAACCACCCCTCCACTTT	CASSPLSREPPLHF
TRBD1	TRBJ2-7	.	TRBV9	TGTGCCAGCAGCCCGGTAGCGGGACAGGGGCATCGGGAGCAGTACTTC	CASSPVAGQGHREQYF
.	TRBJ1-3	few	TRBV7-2	TGTGCCAGCAGCTTCGGGTATCCGGGTTCTGGAAACACCATATATTTT	CASSFGYPGSGNTIYF
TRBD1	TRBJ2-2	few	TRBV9	TGTGCCAGCAGACAGGGGACAGGCGGGGAGCTGTTTTTT	CASRQGTGGELFF
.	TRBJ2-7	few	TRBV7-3	TGTGCCAGCAGCCCCGACGTTAATTTCGGCCCTTACGAGCAGTACTTC	CASSPDVNFGPYEQYF
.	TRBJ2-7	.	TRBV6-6	TGTGCCAGCAGAGGACGGGATTCCTACGAGCAGTACTTC	CASRGRDSYEQYF
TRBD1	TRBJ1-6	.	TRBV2	TGTGCCAGCCAAAGGGGGCCGAATTCACCCCTCCACTTT	CASQRGPNSPLHF
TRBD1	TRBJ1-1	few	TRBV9	TGTGCCAGCAGTTTCGACAGGGGGGCGAACACTGAAGCTTTCTTT	CASSFDRGANTEAFF
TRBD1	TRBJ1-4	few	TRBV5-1	TGCGCCAGCAGCGACCGGGACAGAGGGGAAAAACTGTTTTTT	CASSDRDRGEKLFF
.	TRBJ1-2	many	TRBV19	TGTGCCGCCTTAGGAGAGGGGGGCTACACCTTC	CAALGEGGYTF
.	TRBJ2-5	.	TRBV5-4	TGTGCCAGCAGCTGGAGGGGCAACCAAGAGACCCAGTACTTC	CASSWRGNQETQYF
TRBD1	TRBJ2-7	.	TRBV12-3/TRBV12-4	TGTGCCAGCGGCCCCGGACAGGGGCGAGAGCAGTACTTC	CASGPGQGREQYF